This T cell receptor beta chain originates from a study of T-cell memory formation after mild COVID-19. Study-wide context: TCR clustering was largely donor specific.

As regards this clonotype: Its antigen is unknown.

Researchers used 5'RACE with constant-segment primers to make TCR alpha and TCR beta cDNA libraries that carry sample barcodes and UMIs. MiXCR, run by TCRdb on the 5' RACE reads, gives a single entry per CDR3 protein. This sample yields roughly 620,000 distinct CDR3 sequences, of which more than 15% are seen a single time; about 11% belongs to the top ten. Study conclusions and caveats: Day 15 to 85 contractors were CD4/CD8 balanced; later expanders leaned CD4+. The appearance of some responding clones in pre-infection memory suggested that cross-reactive memory joined.

Germline lookup yields CDR1 MNHEY and CDR2 SVGAGI. The CDR3 runs to 13 residues. Trimming shortened V by 5 bases and J by 12 bases, and 14 bases separated the two germline ends. Sequencing was done on a sample of PBMCs or a T cell subset sorted from them (not recorded which). The receptor comes from an adult woman who had mild COVID-19 (a few samples of this study predate the infection). Cell type and time point are not known. V and J are TRBV6-5 and TRBJ1-6; D ambiguous. CDR3 nucleotide sequence: TGTGCCAGCAGTCTACCCGCCTGGGGACCCCTCCACTTT. It encodes CASSLPAWGPLHF.